This passage covers 5 T cell receptor beta chains from one sample sequenced in a study of early T cells in non-severe SARS-CoV-2 infection. MiXCR, applied by TCRdb to the 5' RACE reads, yields one record per CDR3 protein. The sample has under 85,000 distinct CDR3 sequences, 9.5% seen once. The specimen sequenced was whole blood. These receptor sequences come from an adult who was a healthcare worker with PCR-confirmed SARS-CoV-2 infection or an uninfected control (not recorded which).

This clonotype was observed many times. The V and J genes are TRBV7-9 and TRBJ1-4; D is unclear. Germline values: CDR1 SEHNR, CDR2 FQNEAQ (reference sequence). The V and J ends lost 4 bases and 0 bases respectively, with 12 bases between them. There are 16 residues in the CDR3. The chain's CDR3 is CASSWLGSATNEKLFF. The CDR3 coding sequence is TGTGCCAGCAGCTGGCTCGGGAGTGCAACTAATGAAAAACTGTTTTTT.

The chain is built from TRBV10-3 and TRBJ2-5; D gene ambiguous. CDR3 length: 13 residues. CDR1 is ENHRY, CDR2 SYGVKD, per germline. V was pared by 4 bases and J by 0 bases, with 6 bases between. The CDR3 region is CAISVRDQETQYF. The CDR3 region has the DNA TGTGCCATCAGTGTTCGGGACCAAGAGACCCAGTACTTC.

This clonotype was detected ten times or more. The genes are TRBV7-9 and TRBJ2-7, with D hard to call. Trimming stripped 3 bases from V and 5 bases from J, with 11 bases between. CDR3 size: 13 residues. Germline assignment: CDR1 SEHNR and CDR2 FQNEAQ (reference sequence). CDR3: CASSLATPHEQYF. Written as DNA, the CDR3 is TGTGCCAGCAGCTTGGCTACCCCTCACGAGCAGTACTTC. The variable domain in full, completed from reference TRBV7-9 and TRBJ2-7, reads DTGVSQNPRHKITKRGQNVTFRCDPISEHNRLYWYRQTLGQGPEFLTYFQNEAQLEKSRLLSDRFSAERPKGSFSTLEIQRTEQGDSAMYLCASSLATPHEQYFGPGTRLTVT.

This clonotype is termed medium-sized. This sequence joins TRBV29-1 and TRBJ2-2; D possibly corresponds to TRBD1 (5 bases). The CDR3 length is 14 residues. Trimming left V 3 bases short and J 1 base short, with 9 bases between. Germline V gene sequence: CDR1 SQVTM, CDR2 ANQGSEA. CDR3 region: CSVDPQGNTGELFF. For the CDR3, the DNA is TGCAGCGTTGATCCCCAGGGGAACACCGGGGAGCTGTTTTTT.

At least ten counts were recorded for this clonotype. The chain couples TRBV5-8 to TRBJ1-1; no clear D gene. Germline V gene lookup returns CDR1 SGHTS and CDR2 YDEGEE. This CDR3 contains 13 residues. V gave up 5 bases and J gave up 3 bases, with 11 bases separating them. The CDR3: CASRGGSYTEAFF. The CDR3 DNA is TGTGCCAGCAGAGGTGGCAGCTACACTGAAGCTTTCTTT.